Below, 20 T cell receptor beta chains from the same sample are listed, as sequenced in a study of beta chain features in type 1 diabetes. Points from the study as a whole: People with Type 1 diabetes carried modestly yet significantly shorter TCRB CDR3s in all four CD4+ subsets.

The antigens of these receptors remain unknown. Every isolated RNA sample was fully reverse transcribed, so sequencing captured expressed TCRB transcripts. Profiled with immunoSEQ multiplex PCR; TCRdb holds only in-frame clones, not every one. The sample lists about 300,000 clones, roughly 13% occurring once. The sample consisted of naive CD4+ T cells from blood. The receptors originated from a woman aged 18-29 years with type 1 diabetes.

The chain carries TRBV5-4 and TRBJ2-1; D not certain. This CDR3 region has 14 residues. Germline lookup yields CDR1 SGHNT and CDR2 YYREEE (reference sequence). V gave up 4 bases and J gave up 4 bases, with 12 bases separating them. This chain's CDR3 is CASSNPERYNEQFF. In DNA form, the CDR3 reads TGTGCCAGCAGCAACCCTGAGAGATACAATGAGCAGTTCTTC.

The chain employs TRBV7-2 and TRBJ1-2; TRBD1 matches at 8 bases. Losses at the gene ends were 4 bases for V and 5 bases for J; bases not matched to a gene: 6. Germline CDR1 and CDR2: SGHTA and FQGNSA. The CDR3 extends over 14 amino acids. CDR3 in amino acids: CASSSNGQGYGYTF. As DNA, the CDR3 is TGTGCCAGCAGCTCCAACGGACAGGGATATGGCTACACCTTC.

This clone was observed a few times. V usage is TRBV21-1 and J usage is TRBJ2-7; the D segment call TRBD1 is taken from the table without a DNA check. TRBV21-1 is noted as a pseudogene. The CDR3 consists of 13 residues. CDR3 residues: CASSKAQDYEQYF. DNA of the CDR3: TGTGCCAGCAGCAAAGCCCAGGATTACGAGCAGTACTTC.

This chain joins TRBV5-4 and TRBJ2-1; 11 bases are a match to TRBD2. The V segment lost 4 bases and the J segment 2 bases; nucleotides outside the gene matches: 8. This CDR3 comprises 17 residues. Germline assignment: CDR1 SGHNT and CDR2 YYREEE (reference sequence). CDR3 in amino acids: CASSGPFSGGAYNEQFF. In nucleotides, the CDR3 is TGTGCCAGCAGCGGACCATTTAGCGGGGGGGCCTACAATGAGCAGTTCTTC.

This clone showed up just a few times. The gene calls are TRBV28 and TRBJ2-1; 12 bases are a match to TRBD2. Looked up from germline, CDR1 is MDHEN and CDR2 is SYDVKM. J was trimmed by 8 bases and V by 7 bases; bases with no gene match: 12. There are 16 residues in the CDR3. The CDR3, as DNA: TGTGCCAGCACCGATAGACTAGCGGGAGTACGGGATGAGCAGTTCTTC. The encoded protein is CASTDRLAGVRDEQFF.

The genes are TRBV19 and TRBJ2-5; D unresolved. The CDR3 loop spans 13 amino acids. CDR1 is LNHDA and CDR2 is SQIVND in the germline V gene (reference sequence). V was pared by 5 bases and J by 1 base, with 8 bases between. In DNA form, the CDR3 reads TGTGCCAGTAGTGGGCAATTCCAAGAGACCCAGTACTTC. This sequence encodes CASSGQFQETQYF.

This clone has more than one count but fewer than ten. CDR3 bases: TGTGCCAGCAGGCTCAGGGAAAACACTGAAGCTTTCTTT. Its protein product is CASRLRENTEAFF. V and J are TRBV2 and TRBJ1-1; maybe TRBD1 (5 bases). Trimming stripped 6 bases from V and 2 bases from J, with 10 bases between. The CDR3 loop spans 13 amino acids. From germline, CDR1 is SNHLY and CDR2 FYNNEI.

The chain carries TRBV7-9 and TRBJ2-7; tentative D call: TRBD2 (5 bases). The CDR3 is made up of 17 amino acids. Deletions cut 0 bases from V and 4 bases from J, with 19 bases between. Germline CDR1 is SEHNR and CDR2 is FQNEAQ (reference sequence). For the CDR3, the DNA is TGTGCCAGCAGCTTAGCCCGTGCGACTACCCGAGGGTACGAGCAGTACGTC. Protein sequence: CASSLARATTRGYEQYV.

This clone was counted between two and nine times. V gene TRBV6-5 combines with J gene TRBJ2-5, with D tentatively TRBD2 (6 bases). The CDR3 is 12 residues long. Germline lookup yields CDR1 MNHEY and CDR2 SVGAGI. The DNA for the CDR3 is TGTGCTCGACTAGTTGCCCAAGAGACCCAGTACTTC. Its translation: CARLVAQETQYF.

This clone was counted only a few times. The chain has TRBV20-1 and TRBJ2-1; tentatively, D is TRBD2 (6 bases). This CDR3 has 11 residues. V gave up 0 bases and J gave up 10 bases, with 7 bases separating them. CDR1 DFQATT and CDR2 SNEGSKA come from the germline V gene (reference sequence). The CDR3 DNA reads TGCAGTGCTAGAGAGGCGGGGGAGCAGTTCTTC. Translating it yields CSAREAGEQFF.

This clone was found a few times. The genes are TRBV9 and TRBJ2-5, with D perhaps matching TRBD2 (6 bases). This CDR3 region has 15 residues. Germline V CDR1 and CDR2: SGDLS, YYNGEE. Trimming shortened V by 0 bases and J by 4 bases, and 13 bases separated the two germline ends. The CDR3 loop reads CASSVGVSGGETQYF. CDR3 bases: TGTGCCAGCAGCGTAGGGGTGTCCGGGGGAGAGACCCAGTACTTC.

This clone has more than one count but fewer than ten. The chain recombines TRBV7-3 with TRBJ2-1; weak D call: TRBD2 (6 bases). Germline lookup yields CDR1 SGHTA and CDR2 FQGTGA. This CDR3 has 13 amino acids. V was cut by 5 bases and J by 8 bases, with 13 bases left in between. The CDR3 loop reads CASSPRLGDEQFF. The CDR3 DNA reads as TGTGCCAGCAGCCCGAGACTAGGCGATGAGCAGTTCTTC.

The chain is built from TRBV5-1 and TRBJ2-7; 11 bases match TRBD2. Germline CDR1 is SGHRS and CDR2 is YFSETQ. The V gene end was trimmed by 0 bases and the J gene end by 3 bases; junction bases not matched to a gene: 8. CDR3 size: 17 residues. The DNA for the CDR3 is TGCGCCAGCAGCTTGGGTGCCCCAACTAGCGGGAGCTACGAGCAGTACTTC. Translated: CASSLGAPTSGSYEQYF.

This clone was detected only a few times. This chain connects TRBV11-2 to TRBJ2-3; unclear D gene. The CDR3 length is 14 residues. CDR1 and CDR2 (germline): SGHAT, FQNNGV. Trimming took off 2 bases at V and 2 bases at J, with 8 bases between the two ends. The CDR3 protein is CASSLLPPTDTQYF. Written as DNA, the CDR3 is TGTGCCAGCAGCTTACTCCCTCCCACAGATACGCAGTATTTT. Supplemented by reference TRBV11-2 and TRBJ2-3, the full variable domain reads EAGVAQSPRYKIIEKRQSVAFWCNPISGHATLYWYQQILGQGPKLLIQFQNNGVVDDSQLPKDRFSAERLKGVDSTLKIQPAKLEDSAVYLCASSLLPPTDTQYFGPGTRLTVL.

Only a few counts were recorded for this clone. The chain couples TRBV5-1 to TRBJ2-3; weak D call: TRBD2 (5 bases). The germline gives CDR1 SGHRS, CDR2 YFSETQ. The CDR3 is 16 residues long. V dropped 1 base and J dropped 1 base, with 13 bases sitting between them. DNA for the CDR3: TGCGCCAGCAGCTTGAGGAACGGGATTGGCACAGATACGCAGTATTTT. As protein: CASSLRNGIGTDTQYF. Together with reference TRBV5-1 and TRBJ2-3, the CDR3 gives the full variable domain: KAGVTQTPRYLIKTRGQQVTLSCSPISGHRSVSWYQQTPGQGLQFLFEYFSETQRNKGNFPGRFSGRQFSNSRSEMNVSTLELGDSALYLCASSLRNGIGTDTQYFGPGTRLTVL.

The chain employs TRBV4-1 and TRBJ2-2; 9 bases agree with TRBD2. Germline CDR1 and CDR2: MGHRA and YSYEKL. The CDR3 covers 17 residues. The ends lost 2 bases at V and 5 bases at J; junction bases unmatched: 9. The CDR3, as DNA: TGCGCCAGCAGCCAAATTAGCGGGAGCGTGGGGACCGGGGAGCTGTTTTTT. It yields the protein CASSQISGSVGTGELFF.

This clone was seen only a few times. The chain links TRBV9 to TRBJ2-1, with TRBD1 as a possible D gene (6 bases). The germline V gene has CDR1 SGDLS and CDR2 YYNGEE. The CDR3 runs 16 residues. V lost 3 bases to trimming and J lost 9 bases, with 22 bases between them. The CDR3 sequence is CASSGGPGQVPSEQFF. CDR3 sequence (DNA): TGTGCCAGCAGCGGGGGGCCAGGACAAGTCCCGAGTGAGCAGTTCTTC.

This chain joins TRBV19 and TRBJ1-2; TRBD1 might be the D (6 bases). The germline CDR1 and CDR2 sequences are LNHDA and SQIVND (reference sequence). The CDR3 sequence is 15 residues long. V was pared by 6 bases and J by 5 bases, with 19 bases between. As DNA, the CDR3 is TGTGCCAGTAGGTCACAGGGCGTCGGTGGGTATGGCTACACCTTC. Its protein is CASRSQGVGGYGYTF.

This clone came up a few times. The CDR3 sequence: CASSIGGPTDTQYF. CDR3 bases: TGTGCCAGTAGTATTGGTGGCCCTACAGATACGCAGTATTTT. The chain joins TRBV19 to TRBJ2-3; D not certain. Trimming shortened V by 3 bases and J by 3 bases, and 10 bases separated the two germline ends. This CDR3 has 14 amino acids. The V gene's germline CDR1 is LNHDA and CDR2 SQIVND (reference sequence).

This sequence joins TRBV4-1 and TRBJ2-1; 10 nucleotides line up with TRBD2. The CDR3 has 17 amino acids. The trim removed 3 bases at V and 8 bases at J, leaving 13 bases unmatched. Germline CDR1 and CDR2: MGHRA and YSYEKL. The CDR3 DNA is TGCGCCAGCAGCCAGCTGCTGGTAGCGGGAGGACTACATGAGCAGTTCTTC. Translating gives CASSQLLVAGGLHEQFF.